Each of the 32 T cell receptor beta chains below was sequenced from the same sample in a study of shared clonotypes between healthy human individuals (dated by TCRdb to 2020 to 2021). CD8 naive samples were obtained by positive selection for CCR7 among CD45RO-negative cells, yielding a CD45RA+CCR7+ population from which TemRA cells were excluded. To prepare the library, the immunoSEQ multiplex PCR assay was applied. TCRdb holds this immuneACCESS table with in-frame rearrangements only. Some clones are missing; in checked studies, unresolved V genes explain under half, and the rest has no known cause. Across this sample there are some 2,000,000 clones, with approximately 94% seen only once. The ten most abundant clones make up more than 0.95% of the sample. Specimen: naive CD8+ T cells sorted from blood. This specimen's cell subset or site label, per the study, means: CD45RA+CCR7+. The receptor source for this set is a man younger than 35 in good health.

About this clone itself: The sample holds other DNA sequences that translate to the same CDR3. The CDR3 nucleotides are TGTGCCAGTAGTATAGCGGGGGATTACAATGAGCAGTTCTTC. Amino acids: CASSIAGDYNEQFF. V gene TRBV19 combines with J gene TRBJ2-1; a possible D gene is TRBD2 (6 bases). Germline CDR1 is LNHDA and CDR2 is SQIVND (reference sequence). Trimming pared 1 base from V and 4 bases from J, leaving 8 bases between. This CDR3 is 14 amino acids long.

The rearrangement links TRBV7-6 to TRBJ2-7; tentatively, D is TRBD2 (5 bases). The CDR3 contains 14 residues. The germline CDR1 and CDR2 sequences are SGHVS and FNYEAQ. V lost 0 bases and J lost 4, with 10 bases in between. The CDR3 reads CASSLAGENYEQYF. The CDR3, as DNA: TGTGCCAGCAGCTTAGCGGGAGAGAATTACGAGCAGTACTTC.

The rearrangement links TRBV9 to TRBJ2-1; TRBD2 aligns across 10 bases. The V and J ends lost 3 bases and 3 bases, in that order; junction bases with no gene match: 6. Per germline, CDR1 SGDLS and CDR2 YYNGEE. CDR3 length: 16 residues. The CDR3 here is CASSAPTSGDYNEQFF. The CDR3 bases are TGTGCCAGCAGCGCCCCTACTAGCGGGGACTACAATGAGCAGTTCTTC.

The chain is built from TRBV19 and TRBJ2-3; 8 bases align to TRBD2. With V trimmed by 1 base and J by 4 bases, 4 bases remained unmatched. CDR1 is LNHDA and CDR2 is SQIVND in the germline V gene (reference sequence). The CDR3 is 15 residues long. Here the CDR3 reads CASSIGAGDADTQYF. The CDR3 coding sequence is TGTGCCAGTAGTATAGGAGCGGGAGATGCAGATACGCAGTATTTT.

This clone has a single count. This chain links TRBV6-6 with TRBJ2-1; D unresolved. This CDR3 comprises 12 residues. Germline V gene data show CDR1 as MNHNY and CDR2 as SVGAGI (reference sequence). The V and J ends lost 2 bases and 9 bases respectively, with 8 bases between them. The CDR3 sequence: CASSYAETEQFF. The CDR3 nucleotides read TGTGCCAGCAGTTACGCGGAAACTGAGCAGTTCTTC.

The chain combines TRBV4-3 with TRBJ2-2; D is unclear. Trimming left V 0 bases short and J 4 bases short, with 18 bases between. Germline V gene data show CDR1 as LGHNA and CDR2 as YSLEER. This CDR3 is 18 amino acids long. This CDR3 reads CASSQDFSEISVTGELFF. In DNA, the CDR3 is TGCGCCAGCAGCCAAGATTTTTCCGAGATCTCGGTCACCGGGGAGCTGTTTTTT.

CDR3 sequence (DNA): TGTGCCAGCAGTACACGCCCACAGGCCGTCTCTGGGGCCAACGTCCTGACTTTC. It codes for CASSTRPQAVSGANVLTF. The chain is built from TRBV13 and TRBJ2-6; perhaps TRBD1 as D (5 bases). V gave up 6 bases and J gave up 0 bases, with 18 bases separating them. Looked up from germline, CDR1 is PRHDT and CDR2 is FYEKMQ (reference sequence). The length of the CDR3 is 18 residues.

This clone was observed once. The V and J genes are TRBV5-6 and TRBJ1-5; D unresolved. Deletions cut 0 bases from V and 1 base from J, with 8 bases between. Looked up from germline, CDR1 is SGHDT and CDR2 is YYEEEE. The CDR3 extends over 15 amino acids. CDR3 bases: TGTGCCAGCAGCTTGGGCAGAGAAAGCAATCAGCCCCAGCATTTT. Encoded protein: CASSLGRESNQPQHF.

The CDR3 sequence is CATSGAGSAYEQYF. DNA of the CDR3: TGTGCCACCAGCGGCGCGGGATCAGCGTACGAGCAGTACTTC. This sequence joins TRBV15 and TRBJ2-7; tentatively, D is TRBD2 (6 bases). The CDR3 is made up of 14 amino acids. V was clipped by 5 bases and J by 4 bases, with 15 bases between them. CDR1 is LNHNV, CDR2 YYDKDF, per germline (reference sequence).

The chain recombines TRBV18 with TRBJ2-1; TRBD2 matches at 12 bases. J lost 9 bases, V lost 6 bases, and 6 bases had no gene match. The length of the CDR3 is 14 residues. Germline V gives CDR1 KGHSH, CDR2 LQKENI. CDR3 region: CASSWTSGDPEQFF. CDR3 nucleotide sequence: TGTGCCAGCTCTTGGACTAGCGGGGATCCTGAGCAGTTCTTC.

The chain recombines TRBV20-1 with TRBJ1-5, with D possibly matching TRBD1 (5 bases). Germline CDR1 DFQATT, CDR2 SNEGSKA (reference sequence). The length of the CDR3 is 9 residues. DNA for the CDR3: TGCACCTCGGGGGAGCCCCAGCATTTT. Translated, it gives CTSGEPQHF.

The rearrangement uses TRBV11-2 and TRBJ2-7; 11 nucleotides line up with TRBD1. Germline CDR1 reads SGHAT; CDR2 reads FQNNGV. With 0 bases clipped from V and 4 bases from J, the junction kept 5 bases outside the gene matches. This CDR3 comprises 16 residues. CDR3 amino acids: CASSLDLGQGAYEQYF. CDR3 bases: TGTGCCAGCAGCTTAGACCTCGGACAGGGGGCATACGAGCAGTACTTC.

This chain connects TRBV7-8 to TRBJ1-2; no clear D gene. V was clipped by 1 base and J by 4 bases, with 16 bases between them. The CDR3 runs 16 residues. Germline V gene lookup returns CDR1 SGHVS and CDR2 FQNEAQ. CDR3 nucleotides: TGTGCCAGCAGCTTAGAGGCGGAGCCTTGGGGCTATGGCTACACCTTC. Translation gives CASSLEAEPWGYGYTF.

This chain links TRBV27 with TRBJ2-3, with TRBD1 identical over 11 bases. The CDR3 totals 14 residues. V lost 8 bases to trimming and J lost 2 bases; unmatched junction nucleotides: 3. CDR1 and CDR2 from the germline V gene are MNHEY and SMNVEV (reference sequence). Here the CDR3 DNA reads TGTGCCAGCGGACAGGGGGCTAACACAGATACGCAGTATTTT. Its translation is CASGQGANTDTQYF.

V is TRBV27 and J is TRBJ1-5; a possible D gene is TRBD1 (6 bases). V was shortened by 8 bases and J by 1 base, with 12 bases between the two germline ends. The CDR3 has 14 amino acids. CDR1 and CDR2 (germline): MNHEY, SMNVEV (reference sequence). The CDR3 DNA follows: TGTGCCAGCGGATTCACAGGGAGCAATCAGCCCCAGCATTTT. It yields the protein CASGFTGSNQPQHF.

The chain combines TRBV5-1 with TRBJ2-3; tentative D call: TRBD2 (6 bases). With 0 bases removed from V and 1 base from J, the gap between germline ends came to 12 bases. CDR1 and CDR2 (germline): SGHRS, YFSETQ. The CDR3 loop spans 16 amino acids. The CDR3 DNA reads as TGCGCCAGCAGCTTGGCCGGGGTAGCGGGCACAGATACGCAGTATTTT. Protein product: CASSLAGVAGTDTQYF.

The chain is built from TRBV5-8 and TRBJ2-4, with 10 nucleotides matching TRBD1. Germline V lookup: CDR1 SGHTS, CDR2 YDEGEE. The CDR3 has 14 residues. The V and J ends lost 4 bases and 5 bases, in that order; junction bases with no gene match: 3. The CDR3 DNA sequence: TGTGCCAGCAGCAGGGGACAGGGGCAAAACATTCAGTACTTC. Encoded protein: CASSRGQGQNIQYF. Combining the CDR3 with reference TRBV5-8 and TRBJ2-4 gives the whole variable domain EAGVTQSPTHLIKTRGQQATLRCSPISGHTSVYWYQQALGLGLQFLLWYDEGEERNRGNFPPRFSGRQFPNYSSELNVNALELEDSALYLCASSRGQGQNIQYFGAGTRLSVL.

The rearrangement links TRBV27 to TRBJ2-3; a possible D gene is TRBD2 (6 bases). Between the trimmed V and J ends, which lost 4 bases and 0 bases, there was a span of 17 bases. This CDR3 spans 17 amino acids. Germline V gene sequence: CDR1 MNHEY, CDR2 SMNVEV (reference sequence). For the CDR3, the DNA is TGTGCCAGCAGTTCCCAACCCTTTGCGGGAAGCACAGATACGCAGTATTTT. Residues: CASSSQPFAGSTDTQYF.

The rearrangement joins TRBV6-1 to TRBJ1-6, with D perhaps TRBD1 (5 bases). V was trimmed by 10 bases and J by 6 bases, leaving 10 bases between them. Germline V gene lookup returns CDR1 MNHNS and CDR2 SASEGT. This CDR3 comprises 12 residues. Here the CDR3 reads CATRDFNSPLHF. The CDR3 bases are TGTGCCACCCGGGACTTTAATTCACCCCTCCACTTT.

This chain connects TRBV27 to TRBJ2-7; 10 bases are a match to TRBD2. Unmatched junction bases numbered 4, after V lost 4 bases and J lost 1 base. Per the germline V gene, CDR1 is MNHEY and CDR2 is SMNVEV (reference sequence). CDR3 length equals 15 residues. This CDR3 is CASSYSSGGSYEQYF. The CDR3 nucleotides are TGTGCCAGCAGTTACTCTAGCGGGGGTTCCTACGAGCAGTACTTC.

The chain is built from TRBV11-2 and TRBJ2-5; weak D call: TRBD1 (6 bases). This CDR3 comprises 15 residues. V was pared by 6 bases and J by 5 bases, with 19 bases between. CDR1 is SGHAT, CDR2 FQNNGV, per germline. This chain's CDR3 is CASRTGQIVSETQYF. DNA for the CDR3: TGTGCCAGCAGAACAGGACAGATCGTTTCGGAGACCCAGTACTTC.

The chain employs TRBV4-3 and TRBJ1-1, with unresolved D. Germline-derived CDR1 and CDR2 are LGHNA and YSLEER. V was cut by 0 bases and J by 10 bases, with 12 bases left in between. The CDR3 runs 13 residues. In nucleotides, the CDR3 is TGCGCCAGCAGCCAAGACGCGGAGGAGCTAGCTTTCTTT. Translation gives CASSQDAEELAFF.

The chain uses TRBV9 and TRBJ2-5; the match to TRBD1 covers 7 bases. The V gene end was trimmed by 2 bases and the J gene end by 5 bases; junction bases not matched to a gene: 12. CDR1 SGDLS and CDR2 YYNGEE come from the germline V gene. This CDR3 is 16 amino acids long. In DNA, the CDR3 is TGTGCCAGCAGCGTTGGACAGGCAACGATTGGGGAGACCCAGTACTTC. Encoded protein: CASSVGQATIGETQYF. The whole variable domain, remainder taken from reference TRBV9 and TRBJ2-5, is DSGVTQTPKHLITATGQRVTLRCSPRSGDLSVYWYQQSLDQGLQFLIQYYNGEERAKGNILERFSAQQFPDLHSELNLSSLELGDSALYFCASSVGQATIGETQYFGPGTRLLVL.

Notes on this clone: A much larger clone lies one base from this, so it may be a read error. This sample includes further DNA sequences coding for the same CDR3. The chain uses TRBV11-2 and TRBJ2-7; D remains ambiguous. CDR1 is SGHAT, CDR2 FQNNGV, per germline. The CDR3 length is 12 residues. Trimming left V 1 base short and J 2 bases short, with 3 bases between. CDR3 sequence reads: CASSLAAYEQYF. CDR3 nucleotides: TGTGCCAGCAGCTTAGCGGCCTACGAGCAGTACTTC.

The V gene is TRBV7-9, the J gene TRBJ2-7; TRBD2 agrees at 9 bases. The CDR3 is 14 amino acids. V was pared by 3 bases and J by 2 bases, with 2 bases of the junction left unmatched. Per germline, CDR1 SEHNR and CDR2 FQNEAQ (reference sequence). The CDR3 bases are TGTGCCAGCAGCTTTTCTAGCGGGGCCTACGAGCAGTACTTC. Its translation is CASSFSSGAYEQYF.

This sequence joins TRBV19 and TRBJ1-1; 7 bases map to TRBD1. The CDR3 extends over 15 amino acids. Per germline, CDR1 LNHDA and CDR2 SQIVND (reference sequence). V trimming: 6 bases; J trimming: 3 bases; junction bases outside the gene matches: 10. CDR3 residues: CASRLVGQGDTEAFF. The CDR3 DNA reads TGTGCCAGTAGGTTGGTTGGGCAGGGGGACACTGAAGCTTTCTTT.

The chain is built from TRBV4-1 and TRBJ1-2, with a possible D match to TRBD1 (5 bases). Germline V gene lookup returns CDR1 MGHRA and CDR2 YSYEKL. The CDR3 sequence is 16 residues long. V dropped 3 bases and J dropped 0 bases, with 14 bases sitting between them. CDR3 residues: CASSHLAGTANYGYTF. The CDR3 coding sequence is TGCGCCAGCAGCCATTTGGCAGGGACCGCTAACTATGGCTACACCTTC.

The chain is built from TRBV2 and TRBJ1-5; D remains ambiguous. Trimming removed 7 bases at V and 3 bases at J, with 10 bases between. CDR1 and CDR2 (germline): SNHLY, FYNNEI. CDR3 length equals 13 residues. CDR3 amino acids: CASISQINQPQHF. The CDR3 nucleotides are TGTGCCAGCATATCACAGATCAATCAGCCCCAGCATTTT.

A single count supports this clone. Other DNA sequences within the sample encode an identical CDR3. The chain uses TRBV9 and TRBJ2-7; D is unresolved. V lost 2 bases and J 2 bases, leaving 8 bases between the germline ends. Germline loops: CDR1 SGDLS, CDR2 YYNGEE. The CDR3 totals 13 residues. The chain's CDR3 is CASSVGLTYEQYF. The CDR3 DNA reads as TGTGCCAGCAGCGTGGGATTAACCTACGAGCAGTACTTC.

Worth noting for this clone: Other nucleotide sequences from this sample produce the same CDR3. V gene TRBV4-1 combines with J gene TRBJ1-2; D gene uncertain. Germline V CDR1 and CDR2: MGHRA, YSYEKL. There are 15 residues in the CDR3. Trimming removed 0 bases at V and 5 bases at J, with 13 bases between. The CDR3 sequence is CASSQESIGYYGYTF. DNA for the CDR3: TGCGCCAGCAGCCAAGAAAGTATAGGTTATTATGGCTACACCTTC.

The CDR3 DNA is TGTGCCAGCAGCGTGGAGCGGGGCGAGCAGTACTTC. Amino acids: CASSVERGEQYF. The chain uses TRBV21-1 and TRBJ2-7; the table's D call TRBD2 went unverified against the DNA. TRBV21-1 is flagged as a pseudogene. This CDR3 has 12 amino acids.

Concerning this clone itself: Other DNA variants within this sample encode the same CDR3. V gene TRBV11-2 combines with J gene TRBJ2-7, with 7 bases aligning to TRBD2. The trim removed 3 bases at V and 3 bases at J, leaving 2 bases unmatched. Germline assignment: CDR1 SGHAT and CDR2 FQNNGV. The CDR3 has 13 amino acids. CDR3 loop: CASSFGGDYEQYF. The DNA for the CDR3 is TGTGCCAGCAGCTTTGGGGGGGACTACGAGCAGTACTTC.